These 19 T cell receptor beta chains came from one sample sequenced in a study of PD-L1 blockade in urothelial cancer. Profiled with immunoSEQ multiplex PCR; TCRdb holds only in-frame clones, not every one. The table includes under 40,000 clones, over 70% detected once. Specimen: PBMCs, collected around atezolizumab (anti-PD-L1) treatment. These receptors were obtained from a man aged 50 to 60 with urothelial cancer.

The chain employs TRBV9 and TRBJ1-2, with 7 bases matching TRBD1. The CDR3 spans 15 residues. Germline CDR1 SGDLS, CDR2 YYNGEE. V was clipped by 0 bases and J by 2 bases; unmatched bases: 4. The CDR3 sequence: CASSVEGQTNYGYTF. The CDR3 DNA reads TGTGCCAGCAGCGTAGAGGGACAGACAAACTATGGCTACACCTTC.

In this sample, this clone turned up once. The chain links TRBV10-3 to TRBJ2-7; 9 bases align to TRBD1. The V gene's germline CDR1 is ENHRY and CDR2 SYGVKD. This CDR3 has 15 amino acids. The ends lost 2 bases at V and 0 bases at J; junction bases unmatched: 2. This chain's CDR3 is CAISEPGQGSYEQYF. Written as DNA, the CDR3 is TGTGCCATCAGTGAGCCGGGACAGGGCTCCTACGAGCAGTACTTC.

V is TRBV7-2 and J is TRBJ1-5, with 7 bases fitting TRBD1. The CDR3 is 14 residues long. The germline gives CDR1 SGHTA, CDR2 FQGNSA. The J segment lost 5 bases and the V segment lost 2 bases, leaving 3 bases of the junction unmatched. CDR3 sequence: CASSLWDSDQPQHF. CDR3 coding DNA: TGTGCCAGCAGCTTATGGGACAGTGATCAGCCCCAGCATTTT.

This chain links TRBV7-6 with TRBJ2-2; D is undetermined. The CDR3 is 13 amino acids. With 3 bases removed from V and 1 base from J, the gap between germline ends came to 3 bases. Germline V CDR1 and CDR2: SGHVS, FNYEAQ. The CDR3 is CASSFRNTGELFF. The CDR3 DNA reads as TGTGCCAGCAGCTTCAGGAACACCGGGGAGCTGTTTTTT.

The J gene is TRBJ2-1, the V gene TRBV15, with 7 bases that match TRBD1. CDR3 size: 19 residues. Trimming removed 1 base from V and 0 bases from J; junction bases left unmatched: 12. Germline values: CDR1 LNHNV, CDR2 YYDKDF (reference sequence). DNA for the CDR3: TGTGCCACCAGCAGAGTGACAGGGTCATCTATGAGCTCCTACAATGAGCAGTTCTTC. Protein: CATSRVTGSSMSSYNEQFF.

The chain recombines TRBV13 with TRBJ1-4, with TRBD1 as a possible D gene (6 bases). The germline gives CDR1 PRHDT, CDR2 FYEKMQ (reference sequence). Trimming left V 4 bases short and J 6 bases short, with 12 bases between. There are 14 residues in the CDR3. DNA of the CDR3: TGTGCCAGCAGCTCCCGGGACATCGATGAAAAACTGTTTTTT. It translates to CASSSRDIDEKLFF.

The chain employs TRBV7-2 and TRBJ2-3; 8 bases are shared with TRBD2. The germline gives CDR1 SGHTA, CDR2 FQGNSA. V dropped 4 bases and J dropped 2; count of bases not matched to a gene: 8. The CDR3 has 16 amino acids. CDR3 sequence reads: CASSSGGSGVTDTQYF. CDR3 bases: TGTGCCAGCAGCTCCGGGGGTAGCGGGGTCACAGATACGCAGTATTTT.

The V and J genes are TRBV14 and TRBJ2-5; 10 positions agree with TRBD1. The CDR3 spans 19 residues. V gave up 0 bases and J gave up 4 bases; unmatched junction bases: 14. The germline V gene encodes CDR1 SGHDN and CDR2 FVKESK. In DNA, the CDR3 is TGTGCCAGCAGCCAAGAGGGGACAGGGGCCTCACCTTTAAGAGAGACCCAGTACTTC. Its protein is CASSQEGTGASPLRETQYF.

This rearrangement joins TRBV5-1 to TRBJ2-2; no clear D gene. The CDR3 sequence is 13 residues long. With 1 base removed from V and 8 bases from J, the gap between germline ends came to 9 bases. CDR1 and CDR2 (germline): SGHRS, YFSETQ. CDR3 residues: CASSLREEGELFF. DNA for the CDR3: TGCGCCAGCAGCTTGCGAGAAGAGGGGGAGCTGTTTTTT.

This clone showed up just a few times. The CDR3: CASSNPGQGKNEQFF. The DNA of the CDR3 is TGCGCCAGCAGCAACCCGGGACAGGGGAAGAATGAGCAGTTCTTC. The gene calls are TRBV4-1 and TRBJ2-1, with 10 bases fitting TRBD1. With 5 bases clipped from V and 7 bases from J, the junction kept 8 bases outside the gene matches. This CDR3 spans 15 amino acids. The V gene's germline CDR1 is MGHRA and CDR2 YSYEKL.

This chain links TRBV6-5 with TRBJ1-6; D gene ambiguous. V was trimmed by 2 bases and J by 6 bases, leaving 11 bases between them. This CDR3 spans 15 amino acids. Per the germline V gene, CDR1 is MNHEY and CDR2 is SVGAGI. CDR3 amino acids: CASSYESGSNSPLHF. Written as DNA, the CDR3 is TGTGCCAGCAGTTACGAGTCGGGTTCTAATTCACCCCTCCACTTT.

The chain recombines TRBV5-1 with TRBJ1-2; TRBD1 aligns across 8 bases. Trimming took 4 bases from V and 3 from J; bases not matched to a gene: 5. This CDR3 spans 14 amino acids. The germline CDR1 and CDR2 sequences are SGHRS and YFSETQ. Written as DNA, the CDR3 is TGCGCCAGCAGCCCGACAGGGGAAGACTATGGCTACACCTTC. The encoded protein is CASSPTGEDYGYTF.

V is TRBV5-6 and J is TRBJ2-1; 14 bases align to TRBD2. In germline, CDR1 is SGHDT, CDR2 YYEEEE. The trim removed 4 bases at V and 5 bases at J, leaving 5 bases unmatched. The CDR3 loop spans 16 amino acids. In DNA form, the CDR3 reads TGTGCCAGCAGCCGACTAGCGGGGGGGCCCCACAATGAGCAGTTCTTC. Translating it yields CASSRLAGGPHNEQFF.

On this clone: Sequence at one end of the junction differs from germline and may be a read error. The chain joins TRBV14 to TRBJ2-5, with 9 bases identical to TRBD1. CDR1 SGHDN and CDR2 FVKESK come from the germline V gene. CDR3 length: 15 residues. The DNA of the CDR3 is TGTGCCAGCAGCTCGGACAGGGGTTTACAAGAAACCCAGTACTTC. As protein: CASSSDRGLQETQYF. The whole variable domain, remainder taken from reference TRBV14 and TRBJ2-5, is EAGVTQFPSHSVIEKGQTVTLRCDPISGHDNLYWYRRVMGKEIKFLLHFVKESKQDESGMPNNRFLAERTGGTYSTLKVQPAELEDSGVYFCASSSDRGLQETQYFGPGTRLLVL.

The rearrangement uses TRBV11-2 and TRBJ2-1, with D possibly matching TRBD2 (6 bases). The CDR3 loop spans 15 amino acids. Trimming took off 3 bases at V and 6 bases at J, with 15 bases between the two ends. Germline CDR1 SGHAT, CDR2 FQNNGV. CDR3 sequence: CASSFTGAGLNEQFF. The CDR3 nucleotides read TGTGCCAGCAGCTTCACGGGAGCCGGTCTCAATGAGCAGTTCTTC. Combining the CDR3 with reference TRBV11-2 and TRBJ2-1 gives the whole variable domain EAGVAQSPRYKIIEKRQSVAFWCNPISGHATLYWYQQILGQGPKLLIQFQNNGVVDDSQLPKDRFSAERLKGVDSTLKIQPAKLEDSAVYLCASSFTGAGLNEQFFGPGTRLTVL.

This chain uses TRBV5-6 with TRBJ1-6; unclear D gene. The CDR3 totals 12 residues. The germline gives CDR1 SGHDT, CDR2 YYEEEE. Between the trimmed V and J ends, which lost 0 bases and 12 bases, there was a span of 7 bases. The CDR3 loop is CASSLAGLPLHF. DNA of the CDR3: TGTGCCAGCAGCTTGGCGGGTTTACCCCTCCACTTT.

This sequence joins TRBV7-2 and TRBJ1-3; D might be TRBD1 (5 bases). CDR1 is SGHTA, CDR2 FQGNSA, per germline. This CDR3 is 14 amino acids long. V lost 0 bases and J 6 bases, leaving 9 bases between the germline ends. CDR3 sequence (DNA): TGTGCCAGCAGCTTAGCAGGGGTTGTAAACACCATATATTTT. Protein sequence: CASSLAGVVNTIYF. Based on the CDR3 plus reference TRBV7-2 and TRBJ1-3, the full variable domain is GAGVSQSPSNKVTEKGKDVELRCDPISGHTALYWYRQSLGQGLEFLIYFQGNSAPDKSGLPSDRFSAERTGGSVSTLTIQRTQQEDSAVYLCASSLAGVVNTIYFGEGSWLTVV.

This chain connects TRBV7-7 to TRBJ2-3; tentative D call: TRBD2 (5 bases). Germline values: CDR1 SSHAT, CDR2 FNYEAQ (reference sequence). The CDR3 has 14 residues. The ends were cut back, 5 bases at V and 7 bases at J, with 16 bases in the middle. In DNA form, the CDR3 reads TGTGCCAGCAGCCGGCTGACTATGGAACATACGCAGTATTTT. Translated: CASSRLTMEHTQYF. The whole variable domain, filled in from reference TRBV7-7 and TRBJ2-3, reads GAGVSQSPRYKVTKRGQDVTLRCDPISSHATLYWYQQALGQGPEFLTYFNYEAQPDKSGLPSDRFSAERPEGSISTLTIQRTEQRDSAMYRCASSRLTMEHTQYFGPGTRLTVL.

The J gene is TRBJ2-7, the V gene TRBV5-6; 8 nucleotides line up with TRBD1. J was trimmed by 5 bases and V by 1 base; bases with no gene match: 2. Per the germline V gene, CDR1 is SGHDT and CDR2 is YYEEEE. The CDR3 covers 13 residues. CDR3 coding DNA: TGTGCCAGCAGCTTGCTGGACAGGGACGAGCAGTACTTC. Translating it yields CASSLLDRDEQYF. Using reference TRBV5-6 and TRBJ2-7 for the parts outside the CDR3, the full variable domain is DAGVTQSPTHLIKTRGQQVTLRCSPKSGHDTVSWYQQALGQGPQFIFQYYEEEERQRGNFPDRFSGHQFPNYSSELNVNALLLGDSALYLCASSLLDRDEQYFGPGTRLTVT.